What follows is one T cell receptor beta chain and its context. It lacks a known antigen. The record has no base qualities; no much larger clone is one base away. In the prospective study, participants were about 18 to 100 years old, resided in about two dozen geographic areas of the United States, and were enrolled through a virtual design. In the prospective study, cohorts were assigned on the basis of participant-reported clinical history obtained from a screening survey and a study questionnaire. Recovered participants in ImmuneRACE Cohort 3 were defined by two consecutive negative NP/OP PCR tests, clearance by a healthcare professional, or resolution of symptoms. In the prospective study, whole blood, serum and a nasopharyngeal or oropharyngeal swab were collected from each participant by mobile phlebotomists. Over an approximately 2-month period, participants in the prospective study had the option of providing additional blood draws and questionnaires. Blood samples from the prospective study were shipped frozen or at room temperature prior to DNA extraction.

This entry belongs to a study of blood T cell repertoires in COVID-19 (dated by TCRdb to the early 2020s). General notes on the study: Samples from collaborators originated in the United States, Italy and Spain and spanned both the acute and convalescent phases of COVID-19. The samples were drawn from two sources: the first 160 participants of the ongoing ImmuneRACE study, and over 1,000 subjects contributed by 6 global collaborators. Where HLA class I and class II types were available, the types were taken from metadata supplied by the sample provider, not from assay-based typing. The sample metadata nearly always contained a de-identified subject ID, COVID-19 status, age in years and sex. The repertoires were released in a freely available public database intended as a resource for research on the immune response to SARS-CoV-2. Subjects who had been exposed to COVID-19, were actively infected with it, or had recovered from it provided the deeply sampled blood TCRbeta repertoires that made up the dataset. The prospective study material was composed of cDNA or gDNA derived from T cells, B-cell-depleted T cells, or PBMCs.

Summary of the overall study and its limitations: How much clinical and demographic metadata was included differed by source and by participant, and the metadata was provided uncurated.

TCRbeta CDR3 regions were amplified from genomic DNA by means of the immunoSEQ Assay, a bias-controlled multiplex PCR. The source study handled its data this way. The number of nucleated cells in each sample was estimated by amplification of reference gene primers within the assay. To quantify the absolute abundance of each unique TCRbeta CDR3 rearrangement, sequence reads were collapsed and filtered. For each sample, productive Simpson clonality was calculated by taking the square root of Simpson's diversity index across productive rearrangements. TCRdb re-hosts the immuneACCESS table, in-frame sequences only. Its copies lack some clones; in the studies checked, an unresolved V gene accounts for under half of them, and the cause for the rest is not known. That table supplies the V and J calls and clone size; D and trimming were determined from the DNA. This sample holds about 330,000 clones; 86% were observed only once. About 9.4% of the sample belongs to the ten largest clones.

V is cut back by 5 bases and J by 14 bases, with 10 bases in the junction unmatched. The germline V gene provides CDR1 LGHNT and CDR2 FRNRAP. The CDR3 spans 13 residues, from the cysteine through the phenylalanine. Here the CDR3 DNA is all that survives: 39 bases in frame from base 1. The rearrangement combines TRBV12-5 with TRBJ2-1; 9 nucleotides in the junction match TRBD1. This TCR was recovered from a woman younger than 35 who had recovered from COVID-19. The specimen was PBMCs or T cells enriched from blood (not recorded which). The nucleotide sequence is given as TGTGCTAGTGGTCCCTCGGGACAGGGAAGTGAGTTCTTC. It encodes CASGPSGQGSEFF. With the portions outside the CDR3 filled from the reference TRBV12-5 and TRBJ2-1 genes, the complete variable region becomes DARVTQTPRHKVTEMGQEVTMRCQPILGHNTVFWYRQTMMQGLELLAYFRNRAPLDDSGMPKDRFSAEMPDATLATLKIQPSEPRDSAVYFCASGPSGQGSEFFGPGTRLTVL.